This TCR beta chain was recorded in a study of blood T cell repertoires in COVID-19. Study background: Acute and convalescent COVID-19 samples came from the United States, Italy and Spain.

The CDR3 extends over 13 amino acids. V shed 5 bases and J shed 5 bases, with 10 bases lying between them. The germline V gene encodes CDR1 SEHNR and CDR2 FQNEAQ (reference sequence). In the source study's methods: Researchers report that nucleated cell counts were estimated from reference gene primer amplification. Assay: immunoSEQ multiplex PCR; the TCRdb copy retains only in-frame clones and omits some. V and J calls and clone size are those listed in that table; D and trimming were worked out from the DNA. The data hold roughly 89,000 clones, with about 80% observed a single time. The specimen was peripheral blood. The chain couples TRBV7-9 to TRBJ2-1; D remains unclear. The TCR originated in a woman in her 70s with acute or convalescent COVID-19. The CDR3 loop is CASSGLTHNEQFF. DNA of the CDR3: TGTGCCAGCAGCGGGCTGACCCACAATGAGCAGTTCTTC.